This T cell receptor beta chain was recorded in a study of CD8 T cells in ankylosing spondylitis. Findings of the study overall: Made up of eight highly homologous variants, a TCR beta motif appeared characteristic of ankylosing spondylitis blood.

Notes on this clonotype: Antigen: not known.

TCRdb re-derived calls from the 5' RACE reads in MiXCR, one entry per CDR3 protein. The sample shows around 140,000 distinct CDR3 sequences, approximately 17% of them seen only once. The V and J ends lost 5 bases and 4 bases respectively, with 15 bases between them. CDR3 length: 14 residues. Germline V gives CDR1 MDHEN, CDR2 SYDVKM. This chain connects TRBV28 to TRBJ2-7; a possible D gene is TRBD1 (6 bases). This clonotype was obtained from a male donor with ankylosing spondylitis. Sequenced: blood, either unsorted or a sorted T cell fraction (not recorded which). This CDR3 reads CASSLQWTVYEQYF. The CDR3, as DNA: TGTGCCAGCAGTCTCCAATGGACAGTTTACGAGCAGTACTTC.